A selection of T cell receptor beta chains follows, all from one sample in a study of cytomegalovirus exposure and HLA in healthy donors. The repertoire was sequenced with immunoSEQ multiplex PCR; TCRdb's copy has only in-frame clones and lacks some. Of some 160,000 clones listed, approximately 83% were seen once; the top ten hold about 2%. The specimen sequenced was PBMCs. The receptors stem from a woman aged 40 to 50 in good health and CMV-seronegative. Each CDR3 is given with its conserved first and last residue.

>TRBV7-8|TRBJ1-1
CAGSGENTEAFF
>TRBV5-1|TRBJ1-2
CASTHPGATGVGYTF
>TRBV9|TRBJ1-5
CASSPREGRDQPQHF
>TRBV19|TRBJ2-2
CATHSPFTGELFF
>TRBV27|TRBJ2-1
CASSRYGLAGGPEQFF
>TRBV28|TRBJ1-6
CASNRDNNSPLHF
>TRBV11-2|TRBJ2-1
CASSLGLAGVLFF
>TRBV2|TRBJ2-7
CASTGRSYEQYF
>TRBV7-9|TRBJ2-5
CASNPRTSIGTQYF
>TRBV18|TRBJ1-4
CASSPSRSTTNEKLFF
>TRBV1|TRBJ2-1
CTSSQDPRTAGGPGKFF
>TRBV7-7|TRBJ1-2
CASSWDRGANYGYTF
>TRBV19|TRBJ1-2
CASQPQRLRANYGYTF
>TRBV28|TRBJ1-3
CASRGQALSGNTIYF
>TRBV27|TRBJ1-2
CASSLRLGQIYGYTF
>TRBV7-9|TRBJ1-1
CSSSLVGVNTEAFF
>TRBV5-1|TRBJ2-7
CASSNDQGTLYEQYF
>TRBV6-1|TRBJ1-2
CASSEAGGQGGYGYTF
>TRBV6-1|TRBJ2-5
CASSVQQNGRETQYF
>TRBV4-1|TRBJ2-3
CASSTRTSGGGLADTQYF
>TRBV4-2|TRBJ1-3
CASSPADRDAGNTIYF
>TRBV9|TRBJ1-2
CASSVGAGGYTF
>TRBV5-1|TRBJ2-7
CASSLEAGWHEQYF
>TRBV30|TRBJ1-1
CAWNRAVTEAFF
>TRBV18|TRBJ2-7
CASSTQTGYNEQYF
>TRBV2|TRBJ1-6
CASTMGPNSPLHF
>TRBV14|TRBJ2-1
CASSPTSSYNEQFF
>TRBV6-5|TRBJ2-7
CASSYSLAGTYEQYF
>TRBV4-1|TRBJ1-2
CASSLWGGPSDGYTF
>TRBV4-2|TRBJ2-7
CASSLPTGTGQNEQYF
>TRBV5-1|TRBJ1-6
CASSLAPQGADSPLHF
>TRBV28|TRBJ2-2
CASQGDSTGELFF
>TRBV27|TRBJ1-2
CASSLFRPPFSQGANYGYTF
>TRBV28|TRBJ1-6
CASSLHGSESSPLHF
>TRBV10-1|TRBJ2-7
CASSGTSGPYEQYF
>TRBV30|TRBJ2-7
CAWLEPGLSAHEQYF
>TRBV18|TRBJ2-2
CASSPGGGGELFF
>TRBV19|TRBJ1-1
CASSTRGRDTEAFF
>TRBV4-1|TRBJ1-2
CASSQWGQNSYTF
>TRBV18|TRBJ2-3
CASSPLMRDTQYF
>TRBV19|TRBJ1-2
CASSIPGAGDYGYTF
>TRBV18|TRBJ1-1
CATQLGGARNTEAFF
>TRBV15|TRBJ1-4
CATSGLVGQGTLFF
>TRBV7-9|TRBJ1-2
CASSSGANYGYTF
>TRBV6-1|TRBJ1-3
CASSEWGPSSGNTIYF
>TRBV6-1|TRBJ1-2
CASSGQAGSGGYTF